This T cell receptor beta chain was captured in a study of T cell changes during pregnancy in multiple sclerosis. CDR3 size: 13 residues. V was clipped by 4 bases and J by 4 bases, with 11 bases between them. The germline V gene encodes CDR1 SGHRS and CDR2 YFSETQ. TCRdb's copy holds only in-frame clones and misses some; the assay was immunoSEQ multiplex PCR. Of under 65,000 clones in the sample, approximately 92% are singletons; the top ten hold over 1%. V usage is TRBV5-1 and J usage is TRBJ1-1; TRBD1 might be the D (6 bases). The sequence was collected from a female donor in good health, enrolled as a control in a pregnancy study. The specimen was peripheral blood, collected after pregnancy. The DNA for the CDR3 is TGCGCCAGCAGCCGGGAAGGGGGCACTGAAGCTTTCTTT. This gives the protein CASSREGGTEAFF.